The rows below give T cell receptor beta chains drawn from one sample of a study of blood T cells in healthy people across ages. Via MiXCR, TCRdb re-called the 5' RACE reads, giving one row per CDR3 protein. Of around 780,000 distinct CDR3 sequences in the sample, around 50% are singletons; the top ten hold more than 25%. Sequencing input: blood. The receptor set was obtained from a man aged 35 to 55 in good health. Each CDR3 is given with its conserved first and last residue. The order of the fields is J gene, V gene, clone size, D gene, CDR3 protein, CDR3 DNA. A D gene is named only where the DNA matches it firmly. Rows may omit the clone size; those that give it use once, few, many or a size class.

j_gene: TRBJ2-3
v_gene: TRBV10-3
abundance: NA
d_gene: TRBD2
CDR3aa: CAISGEGWTDTQYF
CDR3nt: TGTGCCATCTCTGGGGAGGGGTGGACAGATACGCAGTATTTT

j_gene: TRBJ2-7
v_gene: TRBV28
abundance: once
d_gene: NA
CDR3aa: CASSLVRGAGEQYF
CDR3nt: TGTGCCAGCAGTTTAGTTCGGGGGGCAGGCGAGCAGTACTTC

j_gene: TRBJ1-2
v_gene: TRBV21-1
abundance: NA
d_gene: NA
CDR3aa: CASSKLRTESDGYTF
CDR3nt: TGTGCCAGCAGCAAACTGCGGACAGAATCTGATGGCTACACCTTC

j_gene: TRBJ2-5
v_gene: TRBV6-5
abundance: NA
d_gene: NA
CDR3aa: CATTVAQETQYF
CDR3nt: TGTGCCACCACCGTGGCCCAAGAGACCCAGTACTTC

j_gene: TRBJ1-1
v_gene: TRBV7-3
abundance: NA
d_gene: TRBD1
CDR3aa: CASSPGQGREGNTEAFF
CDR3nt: TGTGCCAGCAGCCCAGGACAGGGGAGAGAGGGGAACACTGAAGCTTTCTTT

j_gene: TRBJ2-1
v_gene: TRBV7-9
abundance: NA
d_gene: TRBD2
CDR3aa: CASSLKAGVGHNEQFF
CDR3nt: TGTGCCAGCAGCTTAAAGGCGGGAGTCGGTCACAATGAGCAGTTCTTC

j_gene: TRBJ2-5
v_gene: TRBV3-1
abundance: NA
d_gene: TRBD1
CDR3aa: CASSRQGGKETQYF
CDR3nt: TGTGCCAGCAGTCGACAGGGGGGAAAAGAGACCCAGTACTTC

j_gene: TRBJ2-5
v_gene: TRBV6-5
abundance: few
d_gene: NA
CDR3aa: CASRQQETQYF
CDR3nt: TGTGCCAGCAGACAGCAAGAGACCCAGTACTTC

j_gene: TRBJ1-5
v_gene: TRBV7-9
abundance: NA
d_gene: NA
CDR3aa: CASSFQDHPQHF
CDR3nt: TGTGCCAGCAGCTTCCAAGACCATCCCCAGCATTTT

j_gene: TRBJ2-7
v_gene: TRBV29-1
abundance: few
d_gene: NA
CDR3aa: CSVRDRGTSGTYEQYF
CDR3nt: TGCAGCGTGAGGGACAGGGGGACTAGCGGTACCTACGAGCAGTACTTC

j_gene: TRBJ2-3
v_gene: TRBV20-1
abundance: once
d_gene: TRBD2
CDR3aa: CSARAPTTGGTSTDTQYF
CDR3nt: TGCAGTGCTAGGGCTCCCACGACGGGGGGGACTAGCACAGATACGCAGTATTTT

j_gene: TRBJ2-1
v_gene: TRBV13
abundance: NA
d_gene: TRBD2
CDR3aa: CASSFGTSAVGRQFF
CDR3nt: TGTGCCAGCAGCTTCGGGACTAGCGCAGTAGGTAGGCAGTTCTTC

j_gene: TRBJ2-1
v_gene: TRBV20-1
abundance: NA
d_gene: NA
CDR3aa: CSARDGVNEQFF
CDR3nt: TGCAGTGCTAGAGATGGCGTCAATGAGCAGTTCTTC

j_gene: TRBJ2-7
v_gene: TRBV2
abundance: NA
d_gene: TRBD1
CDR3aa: CASRTGQGGYEQYF
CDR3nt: TGTGCCAGCAGGACCGGACAGGGAGGATACGAGCAGTACTTC

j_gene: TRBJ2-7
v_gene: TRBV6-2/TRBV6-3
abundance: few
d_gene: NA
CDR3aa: CASSYLWENSYEQYF
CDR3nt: TGTGCCAGCAGTTATCTGTGGGAAAATTCCTACGAGCAGTACTTC

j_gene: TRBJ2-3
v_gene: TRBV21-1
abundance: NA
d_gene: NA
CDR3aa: CASSRTGGGTDTQYF
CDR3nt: TGTGCCAGCAGCCGGACAGGGGGAGGCACAGATACGCAGTATTTT

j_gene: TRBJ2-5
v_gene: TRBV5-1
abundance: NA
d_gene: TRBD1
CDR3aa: CASRVPTGDQETQYF
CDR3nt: TGCGCCAGCAGGGTACCGACAGGGGACCAAGAGACCCAGTACTTC

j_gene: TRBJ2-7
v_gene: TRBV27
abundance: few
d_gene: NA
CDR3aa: CASRSESYEQYF
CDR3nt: TGTGCCAGTAGATCCGAGTCCTACGAGCAGTACTTC

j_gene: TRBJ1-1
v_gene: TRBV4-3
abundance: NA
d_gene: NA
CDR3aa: CASSQALVTYTEAFF
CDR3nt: TGCGCCAGCAGCCAAGCCTTGGTAACTTACACTGAAGCTTTCTTT

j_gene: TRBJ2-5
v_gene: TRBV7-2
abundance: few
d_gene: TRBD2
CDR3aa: CASSFPLTSGQETQYF
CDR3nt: TGTGCCAGCAGCTTCCCATTGACTAGCGGCCAAGAGACCCAGTACTTC

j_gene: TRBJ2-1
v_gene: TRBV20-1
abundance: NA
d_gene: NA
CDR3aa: CSLLRAGASPANNEQFF
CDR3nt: TGCAGCCTCTTGCGGGCGGGGGCCTCGCCCGCAAACAATGAGCAGTTCTTC

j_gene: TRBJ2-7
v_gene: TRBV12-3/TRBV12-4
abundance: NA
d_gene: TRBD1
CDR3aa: CASSAQGLLNEQYF
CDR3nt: TGTGCCAGCAGTGCACAGGGGCTTTTGAACGAGCAGTACTTC

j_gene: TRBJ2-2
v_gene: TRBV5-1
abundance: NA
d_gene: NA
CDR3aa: CASSLGTSNTGELFF
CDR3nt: TGCGCCAGCAGCTTGGGGACTTCGAACACCGGGGAGCTGTTTTTT

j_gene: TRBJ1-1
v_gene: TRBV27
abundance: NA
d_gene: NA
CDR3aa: CASSLTGLGRGEAFF
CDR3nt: TGTGCCAGCAGTTTAACAGGGTTAGGCAGGGGTGAAGCTTTCTTT

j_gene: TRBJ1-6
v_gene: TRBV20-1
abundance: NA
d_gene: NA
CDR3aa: CSAEGGGQGKFDSPLHF
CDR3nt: TGCAGTGCAGAGGGCGGGGGGCAGGGGAAGTTTGATTCACCCCTCCACTTT

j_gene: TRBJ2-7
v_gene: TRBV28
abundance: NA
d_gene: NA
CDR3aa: CASTGGGGLTYEQYF
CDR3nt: TGTGCCAGCACTGGTGGGGGGGGGCTGACCTACGAGCAGTACTTC

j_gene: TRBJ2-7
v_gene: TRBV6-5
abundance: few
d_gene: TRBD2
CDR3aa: CASSYLGLAEASYEQYF
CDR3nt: TGTGCCAGCAGTTACTTAGGACTAGCGGAAGCCTCCTACGAGCAGTACTTC

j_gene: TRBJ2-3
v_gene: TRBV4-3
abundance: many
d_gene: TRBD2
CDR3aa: CASSHLTGTSGASTDTQYF
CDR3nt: TGCGCCAGCAGCCACCTGACCGGGACTAGCGGGGCAAGCACAGATACGCAGTATTTT

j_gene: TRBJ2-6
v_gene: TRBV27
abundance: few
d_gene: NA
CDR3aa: CASSLDGASGANVLTF
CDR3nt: TGTGCCAGCAGTTTGGACGGAGCTTCTGGGGCCAACGTCCTGACTTTC

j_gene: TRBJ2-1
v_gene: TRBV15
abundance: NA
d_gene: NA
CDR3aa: CATSRDHTGGYEQFF
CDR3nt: TGTGCCACCAGCAGAGATCACACGGGGGGCTATGAGCAGTTCTTC

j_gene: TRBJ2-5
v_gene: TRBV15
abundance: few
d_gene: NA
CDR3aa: CATSRGGGPETQYF
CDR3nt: TGTGCCACCAGCAGAGGAGGAGGGCCAGAGACCCAGTACTTC

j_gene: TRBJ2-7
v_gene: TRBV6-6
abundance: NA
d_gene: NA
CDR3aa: CASTFAGAPYEQYF
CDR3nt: TGTGCCAGCACCTTTGCGGGGGCCCCCTACGAGCAGTACTTC

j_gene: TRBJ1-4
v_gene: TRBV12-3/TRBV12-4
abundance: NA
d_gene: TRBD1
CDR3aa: CASSHRQGHNEKLFF
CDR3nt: TGTGCCAGCAGCCACCGACAGGGCCATAATGAAAAACTGTTTTTT

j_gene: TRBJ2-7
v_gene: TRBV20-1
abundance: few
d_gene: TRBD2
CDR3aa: CSAISGIATYEQYF
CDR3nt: TGCAGTGCTATTAGCGGGATTGCTACCTACGAGCAGTACTTC

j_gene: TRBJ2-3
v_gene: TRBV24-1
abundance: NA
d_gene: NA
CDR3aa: CATSDPWVDTWSTDTQYF
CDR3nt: TGTGCCACCAGTGATCCGTGGGTTGACACTTGGAGCACAGATACGCAGTATTTT

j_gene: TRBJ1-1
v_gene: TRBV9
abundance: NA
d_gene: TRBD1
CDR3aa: CASSVGDRRHEAFF
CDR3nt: TGTGCCAGCAGCGTGGGGGACAGGCGGCATGAAGCTTTCTTT

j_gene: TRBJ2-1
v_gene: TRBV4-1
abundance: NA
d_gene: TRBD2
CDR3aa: CASSQVIGTSVEQFF
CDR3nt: TGCGCCAGCAGCCAAGTAATCGGGACTAGCGTTGAGCAGTTCTTC

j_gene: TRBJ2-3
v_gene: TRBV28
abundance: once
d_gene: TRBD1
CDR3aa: CASSFSRQGPDTQYF
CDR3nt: TGTGCCAGCAGTTTTTCCAGACAGGGCCCAGATACGCAGTATTTT

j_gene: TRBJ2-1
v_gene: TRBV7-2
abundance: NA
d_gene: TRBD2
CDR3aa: CASSPNSGGAGEQFF
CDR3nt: TGTGCCAGCAGCCCCAATAGCGGGGGGGCCGGTGAGCAGTTCTTC

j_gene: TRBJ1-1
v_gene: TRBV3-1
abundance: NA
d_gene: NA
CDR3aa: CASSQSITEAFF
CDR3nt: TGTGCCAGCAGTCAATCGATCACTGAAGCTTTCTTT

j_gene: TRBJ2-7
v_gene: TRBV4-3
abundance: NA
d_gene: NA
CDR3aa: CASSQGPGHTNPYEQYF
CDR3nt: TGCGCCAGCAGCCAAGGACCGGGACACACTAACCCCTACGAGCAGTACTTC

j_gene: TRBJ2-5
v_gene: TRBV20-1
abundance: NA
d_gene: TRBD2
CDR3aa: CSALAGQETQYF
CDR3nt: TGCAGTGCTTTAGCGGGCCAAGAGACCCAGTACTTC

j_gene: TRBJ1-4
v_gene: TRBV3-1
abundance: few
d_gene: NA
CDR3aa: CASSRGVGGGEKLFF
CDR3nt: TGTGCCAGCAGCCGAGGAGTCGGTGGGGGTGAAAAACTGTTTTTT

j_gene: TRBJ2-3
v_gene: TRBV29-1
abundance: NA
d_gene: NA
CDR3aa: CSVIERTDTQYF
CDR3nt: TGCAGCGTTATCGAACGCACAGATACGCAGTATTTT